This T cell receptor (beta chain) was recorded in a study of blood T cell repertoires in COVID-19. The CDR3 extends over 13 amino acids. Deletions cut 1 base from V and 7 bases from J, with 10 bases between. Germline CDR1 and CDR2: SNHLY and FYNNEI. This clone has a single count. Cohorts were determined from participant-reported clinical history. TCRdb's copy holds only in-frame clones and misses some; the assay was immunoSEQ multiplex PCR. The table shows under 70,000 clones, with about 88% occurring only once. This sequence was found in a woman aged 35 to 49 who had recovered from COVID-19. Material for sequencing was PBMCs or T cells enriched from blood (not recorded which). The chain employs TRBV2 and TRBJ2-5, with D possibly TRBD1 on 5 matching bases. CDR3 DNA sequence: TGTGCCAGCAGTGAAGAAGGGGTGGCGACCCAGTACTTC. Translation gives CASSEEGVATQYF. Complete variable domain (other parts from reference TRBV2 and TRBJ2-5): EPEVTQTPSHQVTQMGQEVILRCVPISNHLYFYWYRQILGQKVEFLVSFYNNEISEKSEIFDDQFSVERPDGSNFTLKIRSTKLEDSAMYFCASSEEGVATQYFGPGTRLLVL.